This T cell receptor beta chain derives from a study of blood T cells in healthy people across ages. On the study more broadly: Through template switching, about one barcoded beta molecule was captured per two T cells, as measured in model experiments. Notes on the study in general: PBMCs left unsorted prevented a conclusive naive versus antigen-experienced comparison.

A sample-barcoded 5' primer and a J-beta primer mix were used in a second PCR of roughly 7 to 11 cycles. Via MiXCR, TCRdb re-called the 5' RACE reads, giving one row per CDR3 protein. This table has 750,000 to 950,000 distinct CDR3 sequences, approximately 55% appearing once. Concerning this clonotype: The antigen is not known.

The CDR3 runs 13 residues. Per germline, CDR1 SGDLS and CDR2 YYNGEE. The V end lost 4 bases, the J end lost 6 bases, and 13 bases lay between the germline ends. The sequence derives from a man at least 80 years old in good health. Sequencing used blood. This chain links TRBV9 with TRBJ1-1, with D possibly TRBD1 on 5 matching bases. Here the CDR3 reads CASSPGREAEAFF. The CDR3 region has the DNA TGTGCCAGCAGCCCTGGCAGGGAAGCTGAAGCTTTCTTT. The variable domain in full, with the rest retrieved from reference TRBV9 and TRBJ1-1, is DSGVTQTPKHLITATGQRVTLRCSPRSGDLSVYWYQQSLDQGLQFLIQYYNGEERAKGNILERFSAQQFPDLHSELNLSSLELGDSALYFCASSPGREAEAFFGQGTRLTVV.